This TCR beta chain was sequenced during a study of T-cell memory formation after mild COVID-19. Study-wide findings and caveats: Researchers found some responding clones in pre-infection memory, a sign that cross-reactive memory joined. The SARS-CoV-2 specificity of second-wave clones reaching peak at day 37 remained unverified.

In its sample, this clonotype was seen a few times. Antigen unknown. cDNA libraries for TCR alpha and TCR beta, carrying sample barcodes and UMIs, came from 5'RACE with constant-segment primers. In TCRdb, the 5' RACE reads were re-called with MiXCR into one record per CDR3 protein. The sample lists some 180,000 distinct CDR3 sequences; roughly 13% were seen once. Germline V CDR1 and CDR2: SGHTA, FQGNSA. V was pared by 1 base and J by 1 base, with 9 bases of the junction left unmatched. CDR3 length: 18 amino acids. V and J are TRBV7-2 and TRBJ2-3, with 9 positions matching TRBD2. The receptor was isolated from a man aged 18 to 30 who had mild COVID-19 (a few samples of this study predate the infection). Cell type and time point are not known. Sequences were obtained from PBMCs or a T cell subset sorted from them (not recorded which). CDR3 region: CASSLGLAGAPRTDTQYF. As DNA, the CDR3 is TGTGCCAGCAGCTTAGGCTTAGCGGGGGCGCCCCGCACAGATACGCAGTATTTT.